The present entry profiles one T cell receptor beta chain with its context. Produced via immunoSEQ multiplex PCR; TCRdb's table is partial and in-frame only. Of 300,000 to 400,000 clones in the sample, about 88% were seen once. The data were obtained in a study of blood T cell repertoires in COVID-19. For the study at large: The study drew acute and convalescent COVID-19 samples from the United States, Italy and Spain. In each case, the material was cDNA or gDNA derived from T cells, B-cell-depleted T cells, or PBMCs.

Germline CDR1 is SNHLY and CDR2 is FYNNEI. The length of the CDR3 is 14 residues. Trimming took 2 bases from V and 1 from J, leaving 8 bases between them. The material sequenced was peripheral blood. This TCR derives from a woman aged 70-85 years with COVID-19, enrolled during active disease. This sequence joins TRBV2 and TRBJ1-1, with D perhaps matching TRBD1 (5 bases). Here the CDR3 reads CASSEQGWNTEAFF. CDR3 DNA sequence: TGTGCCAGCAGTGAACAGGGATGGAACACTGAAGCTTTCTTT.